One and the same sample provided the 27 T cell receptor beta chains below, sequenced in a study of early T cells in non-severe SARS-CoV-2 infection. In TCRdb, the 5' RACE reads were re-called with MiXCR into one record per CDR3 protein. The sample holds around 58,000 distinct CDR3 sequences; 9.5% to 15% are singletons and the top ten take approximately 10%. Sequenced: whole blood. These receptors came from an adult who was a healthcare worker with PCR-confirmed SARS-CoV-2 infection or an uninfected control (not recorded which).

J is TRBJ2-5 and V is TRBV20-1; TRBD2 matches at 7 bases. The CDR3 has 13 residues. Germline-derived CDR1 and CDR2 are DFQATT and SNEGSKA (reference sequence). V lost 5 bases to trimming and J lost 3 bases; unmatched junction nucleotides: 6. CDR3 bases: TGCAGTGCTGGGGAAGGGAGGGAAGAGACCCAGTACTTC. Amino acid sequence: CSAGEGREETQYF.

This clonotype was seen repeatedly, ten times or more. J is TRBJ2-1 and V is TRBV6-4, with 8 bases identical to TRBD2. J lost 4 bases, V lost 0 bases, and 11 bases had no gene match. Germline V gene sequence: CDR1 MRHNA, CDR2 SNTAGT. This CDR3 comprises 18 residues. CDR3 nucleotide sequence: TGTGCCAGCAGTGACTCGATAGTCAGTAGCGGGGCTTACAATGAGCAGTTCTTC. Its protein is CASSDSIVSSGAYNEQFF.

This clonotype was counted only a few times. The rearrangement uses TRBV19 and TRBJ1-1; 7 bases map to TRBD1. Germline CDR1 and CDR2: LNHDA and SQIVND (reference sequence). The CDR3 is 14 amino acids. The V and J ends lost 2 bases and 1 base, in that order; junction bases with no gene match: 1. For the CDR3, the DNA is TGTGCCAGTAGTATACAGGGGGAGAACACTGAAGCTTTCTTT. This gives the protein CASSIQGENTEAFF.

This clonotype came up many times. The chain is built from TRBV7-2 and TRBJ2-4; perhaps TRBD1 as D (6 bases). The V gene's germline CDR1 is SGHTA and CDR2 FQGNSA. Trimming left V 4 bases short and J 8 bases short, with 12 bases between. This CDR3 is 13 amino acids long. CDR3 in amino acids: CASSSTQGYIQYF. CDR3 coding DNA: TGTGCCAGCAGCTCCACACAGGGTTACATTCAGTACTTC.

The V and J genes are TRBV7-3 and TRBJ1-1; no definite D call. Germline CDR1 is SGHTA and CDR2 is FQGTGA. V was shortened by 5 bases and J by 2 bases, with 9 bases between the two germline ends. This CDR3 is 13 amino acids long. The CDR3 here is CASSGGRNTEAFF. CDR3 DNA sequence: TGTGCCAGCAGCGGCGGGAGAAACACTGAAGCTTTCTTT.

This clonotype was detected many times. The genes are TRBV18 and TRBJ1-5; tentative D call: TRBD1 (5 bases). This CDR3 region has 14 residues. Germline V lookup: CDR1 KGHSH, CDR2 LQKENI. With 2 bases removed from V and 5 bases from J, the gap between germline ends came to 10 bases. This CDR3 is CASSPGRVDQPQHF. The CDR3 DNA reads as TGTGCCAGCTCACCAGGCAGGGTGGATCAGCCCCAGCATTTT. The whole variable domain, filled in from reference TRBV18 and TRBJ1-5, reads NAGVMQNPRHLVRRRGQEARLRCSPMKGHSHVYWYRQLPEEGLKFMVYLQKENIIDESGMPKERFSAEFPKEGPSILRIQQVVRGDSAAYFCASSPGRVDQPQHFGDGTRLSIL.

This clonotype has only a few counts. J is TRBJ1-4 and V is TRBV29-1, with a tentative D call TRBD1 (6 bases). Germline V CDR1 and CDR2: SQVTM, ANQGSEA. V lost 3 bases and J lost 2, with 10 bases in between. The CDR3 extends over 14 amino acids. In DNA form, the CDR3 reads TGCAGCGTTGACCCAGGGGCGACTAATGAAAAACTGTTTTTT. Its translation is CSVDPGATNEKLFF.

V gene TRBV3-1 combines with J gene TRBJ1-2; tentatively, D is TRBD1 (5 bases). V was shortened by 8 bases and J by 0 bases, with 10 bases between the two germline ends. In germline, CDR1 is LGHDT, CDR2 YNNKEL (reference sequence). CDR3 size: 13 residues. The CDR3 is CASGMGPNYGYTF. The CDR3 DNA is TGTGCCAGCGGGATGGGACCTAACTATGGCTACACCTTC.

In its sample, this clonotype was seen many times. The chain joins TRBV19 to TRBJ2-1; the D gene is possibly TRBD2 (5 bases). The V gene lost 5 bases and the J gene lost 2 bases, with 22 bases spanning the gap. CDR3 size: 18 residues. Per germline, CDR1 LNHDA and CDR2 SQIVND (reference sequence). In DNA, the CDR3 is TGTGCCAGTAGTTCCGCCCGAAAACTAGGCGGAACCTACAATGAGCAGTTCTTC. Its protein is CASSSARKLGGTYNEQFF.

The rearrangement links TRBV9 to TRBJ2-3; no clear D. V was clipped by 5 bases and J by 1 base, with 8 bases between them. CDR1 and CDR2 (germline): SGDLS, YYNGEE. The CDR3 length is 13 residues. CDR3 region: CASRGHGTDTQYF. CDR3 coding DNA: TGTGCCAGCAGGGGTCACGGCACAGATACGCAGTATTTT.

This clonotype was counted between two and nine times. This chain links TRBV5-1 with TRBJ2-2; 9 bases are shared with TRBD1. Trimming took 4 bases from V and 5 from J; bases not matched to a gene: 9. CDR3 length equals 16 residues. Germline loops: CDR1 SGHRS, CDR2 YFSETQ. CDR3 coding DNA: TGCGCCAGCAGCCCCTTTACAGGGGGCGCAACCGGGGAGCTGTTTTTT. It translates to CASSPFTGGATGELFF.

This clonotype has a handful of counts. The chain links TRBV7-9 to TRBJ2-3; D is perhaps TRBD2 (6 bases). Germline assignment: CDR1 SEHNR and CDR2 FQNEAQ (reference sequence). This CDR3 is built from 11 residues. V gave up 7 bases and J gave up 11 bases, with 13 bases separating them. The CDR3, as DNA: TGTGCCAGCACCTCCCCCGGGGGGCAGTATTTT. Protein product: CASTSPGGQYF.

This clonotype is a singleton in its sample. The rearrangement uses TRBV27 and TRBJ1-1; D not certain. The CDR3 has 14 amino acids. Germline CDR1 reads MNHEY; CDR2 reads SMNVEV (reference sequence). The ends were cut back, 0 bases at V and 4 bases at J, with 9 bases in the middle. CDR3: CASSLSKVGTEAFF. CDR3 bases: TGTGCCAGCAGTTTATCTAAGGTTGGCACTGAAGCTTTCTTT.

The chain couples TRBV28 to TRBJ2-1; 14 bases are shared with TRBD2. Germline CDR1 and CDR2: MDHEN and SYDVKM. The CDR3 consists of 15 residues. V lost 3 bases to trimming and J lost 10 bases; unmatched junction nucleotides: 5. CDR3 nucleotide sequence: TGTGCCAGCAGTTTGACTAGCGGGGGGGCAGCGGAGCAGTTCTTC. This codes for CASSLTSGGAAEQFF.

This clonotype occurred many times. V is TRBV20-1 and J is TRBJ1-5; 9 bases align to TRBD1. CDR3 length equals 15 residues. CDR1 and CDR2 (germline): DFQATT, SNEGSKA (reference sequence). Unmatched junction bases numbered 5, after V lost 1 base and J lost 4 bases. This CDR3 is CSARGGQGRNQPQHF. In DNA, the CDR3 is TGCAGTGCTAGAGGGGGACAGGGTAGGAATCAGCCCCAGCATTTT.

This clonotype was observed many times. The chain is built from TRBV9 and TRBJ2-2; no reliable D call. V was pared by 0 bases and J by 3 bases, with 6 bases between. This CDR3 comprises 14 residues. Germline CDR1 and CDR2: SGDLS and YYNGEE. CDR3 bases: TGTGCCAGCAGCGTAGGGCAGCACACCGGGGAGCTGTTTTTT. Translating it yields CASSVGQHTGELFF.

This clonotype was recorded at least ten times. The V gene is TRBV5-5, the J gene TRBJ2-1, with a weak D call TRBD1 (6 bases). Germline-derived CDR1 and CDR2 are SGHKS and YYEKEE (reference sequence). V was pared by 6 bases and J by 5 bases, with 9 bases between. The CDR3 has 12 residues. The CDR3 loop is CASNGQNNEQFF. CDR3 coding DNA: TGTGCCAGCAACGGACAGAACAATGAGCAGTTCTTC.

The V and J genes are TRBV2 and TRBJ2-5; either TRBD1 or TRBD2 may fit D (5 bases each). Trimming took 6 bases from V and 2 from J, leaving 16 bases between them. The CDR3 has 15 residues. Per germline, CDR1 SNHLY and CDR2 FYNNEI. The CDR3 here is CASRGDRRLQETQYF. CDR3 bases: TGTGCCAGCAGGGGAGACAGAAGGTTACAAGAGACCCAGTACTTC.

Concerning this clonotype: Given a much more abundant clone one base away, this may be a read error. The V call is TRBV20-1, the J call TRBJ1-1; no clear D. Trimming took off 3 bases at V and 1 base at J, with 9 bases between the two ends. This CDR3 has 13 residues. Looked up from germline, CDR1 is DFQATT and CDR2 is SNEGSKA (reference sequence). The CDR3 reads CSASTVKNTEAFF. In DNA, the CDR3 is TGCAGTGCTAGTACCGTGAAGAACACTGAAGCTTTCTTT.

The rearrangement uses TRBV20-1 and TRBJ1-3; D unresolved. The CDR3 extends over 13 amino acids. Germline values: CDR1 DFQATT, CDR2 SNEGSKA (reference sequence). V was shortened by 1 base and J by 0 bases, with 4 bases between the two germline ends. The CDR3 is CSARVNSGNTIYF. The CDR3 bases are TGCAGTGCTAGAGTGAACTCTGGAAACACCATATATTTT.

At least ten counts were recorded for this clonotype. The chain links TRBV7-9 to TRBJ1-5; D not resolved. The V end lost 1 base, the J end lost 4 bases, and 8 bases lay between the germline ends. This CDR3 has 14 amino acids. Looked up from germline, CDR1 is SEHNR and CDR2 is FQNEAQ (reference sequence). The CDR3 sequence is CASSLGGNNQPQHF. The CDR3 nucleotides are TGTGCCAGCAGCTTAGGGGGAAATAATCAGCCCCAGCATTTT. The full variable domain, in which reference TRBV7-9 and TRBJ1-5 provide the parts outside the CDR3, is DTGVSQNPRHKITKRGQNVTFRCDPISEHNRLYWYRQTLGQGPEFLTYFQNEAQLEKSRLLSDRFSAERPKGSFSTLEIQRTEQGDSAMYLCASSLGGNNQPQHFGDGTRLSIL.

There are many counts of this clonotype. This chain connects TRBV5-5 to TRBJ2-7; D may be TRBD2 (6 bases). The germline V gene encodes CDR1 SGHKS and CDR2 YYEKEE (reference sequence). Trimming removed 0 bases from V and 5 bases from J, with 15 bases in between. This CDR3 region has 15 residues. CDR3 amino acids: CASSLGVGGVDEQYF. As DNA, the CDR3 is TGTGCCAGCAGCTTGGGGGTAGGAGGGGTCGACGAGCAGTACTTC.

This clonotype showed up just a few times. The genes are TRBV7-6 and TRBJ2-3, with TRBD1 matching over 7 bases. Germline assignment: CDR1 SGHVS and CDR2 FNYEAQ. This CDR3 comprises 15 residues. The J segment lost 4 bases and the V segment lost 3 bases, leaving 7 bases of the junction unmatched. As DNA, the CDR3 is TGTGCCAGCAGCTTCGTGAATACAGGGGCAGATACGCAGTATTTT. The encoded protein is CASSFVNTGADTQYF.

This clonotype was found many times. The chain has TRBV6-5 and TRBJ2-2; D remains unclear. V gave up 5 bases and J gave up 1 base, with 11 bases separating them. CDR3 length: 15 amino acids. CDR1 MNHEY and CDR2 SVGAGI come from the germline V gene. CDR3 bases: TGTGCCAGCAGTCCCCGGACGGTGAACACCGGGGAGCTGTTTTTT. Residues: CASSPRTVNTGELFF.

The V and J genes are TRBV29-1 and TRBJ1-1; no clear D. The germline V gene has CDR1 SQVTM and CDR2 ANQGSEA. CDR3 size: 12 residues. Deletions cut 1 base from V and 5 bases from J, with 8 bases between. The CDR3 DNA reads as TGCAGCGTTGAAGGGTATGGAACTGAAGCTTTCTTT. Protein: CSVEGYGTEAFF.

This clonotype has more than one count but fewer than ten. This CDR3 reads CASSPRWSGLGGSRAKNIQYF. The CDR3 DNA reads as TGTGCCAGCAGTCCCCGGTGGAGCGGGTTGGGAGGGAGTCGGGCCAAAAACATTCAGTACTTC. V is TRBV7-8 and J is TRBJ2-4, with TRBD2 matching 7 bases. Per the germline V gene, CDR1 is SGHVS and CDR2 is FQNEAQ. V lost 6 bases and J lost 1; bases outside the gene matches: 24. The length of the CDR3 is 21 residues.

The CDR3 DNA reads TGCAGTGGACAGTACAGGGCCATAGATACGCAGTATTTT. It codes for CSGQYRAIDTQYF. This sequence joins TRBV20-1 and TRBJ2-3, with a possible D match to TRBD1 (6 bases). The CDR3 has 13 residues. The ends were cut back, 7 bases at V and 5 bases at J, with 16 bases in the middle. Looked up from germline, CDR1 is DFQATT and CDR2 is SNEGSKA (reference sequence).